This T cell receptor (beta chain) was identified during a study of blood T cells in healthy people across ages (dated by TCRdb to between 2015 and 2016). Regarding the complete study: In model experiments, roughly one uniquely barcoded TCR beta cDNA molecule per two T cells was captured by template switching. To track age-related changes in TCR beta repertoire diversity, the study relied on deep sequencing normalized with unique cDNA molecular identifiers. Donors were grouped into four age groups: young (average approximately 16 years), middle-aged (39), aged (about 60) and long-lived (around 80). To avoid experimental bias, donors of different ages were randomly spread across the sequencing lanes. Two additional independent replicas of 1 million unique cDNA reads from the same blood draw were analyzed for two donors (one aged 18 to 29 and one aged 80 or older).

Systemically healthy Caucasian individuals from Russia, around 38 in total and aged roughly 6 to 100 years, were included as donors. Around 10 milliliters of peripheral blood were collected from each donor into EDTA-treated Vacutainer tubes. Ficoll-Paque density-gradient centrifugation was used to isolate PBMCs, with at least 7 million obtained per sample. Trizol reagent was used to extract total RNA from PBMCs, with at least 5 micrograms per sample. The percentages of naive CD45RAhigh/CD27high T cells were determined by flow cytometry on a PBMC aliquot from every donor. From the germline V gene (reference sequence), CDR1 is DFQATT and CDR2 is SNEGSKA. From the cysteine up to the phenylalanine, the CDR3 has a length of 13 residues. The only DNA kept is the CDR3, 39 bases in frame from the first base. V lost 1 base and J lost 4 bases; the stretch between them is 10 bases long. The protocol used for the library was 5' RACE. The listed sequencing device is Illumina HiSeq 2500. A second PCR of 7 to 11 cycles was run with a J-beta primer mix and a sample-barcoded 5' primer. A template-switch 5' adaptor carrying 12 random nucleotides introduced a unique molecular identifier onto each TCR beta cDNA molecule. Each sample yielded at least 2.5 million CDR3-containing paired-end reads. All of the RNA was converted into first-strand cDNA using the Mint cDNA synthesis kit, with a TRBC-specific oligonucleotide serving as the primer. All cDNA was treated with uracil-DNA glycosylase and then went through a first 18-cycle PCR with the universal primers M1SS and BC2_uni_R. The paper's processing steps were these. For normalization, 1 million high-quality reads were randomly selected from each sample, with every read carrying a distinct molecular identifier. Reads sharing molecular identifiers were discarded rather than binned into consensus sequences. MiTCR, set to a Q25 quality threshold and the strictest error-elimination algorithm, was used for CDR3 identification, clonotype clustering and error correction. A nonparametric unseen species model with Euler transformation was used to estimate a lower bound on total TCR beta diversity. The raw public data were reprocessed by TCRdb itself: fastp quality trimming at Q25, MiXCR clonotype calling, in-frame beta chains only. Rows are combined by CDR3 protein, so each entry shows the most common genes and DNA. The V and J calls and clone size are TCRdb's, not the authors'. A total of around 800,000 distinct CDR3 sequences appear in this sample, approximately 59% of them only once. Clones ranked in the top ten supply about a quarter of the sample.

As for this clonotype: Its antigen remains undetermined. Per-base qualities were not stored, and no clone one base away is much larger.

Overall study results and their limits: As age increased, observed TCR beta diversity per million T cells dropped in a roughly linear way, and a significant reduction was already evident by age roughly 40. Since profiling was done on bulk unsorted PBMCs, naive and antigen-experienced compartments could not be conclusively compared. Estimates of total diversity based on one million sequenced T cells were considered lower bounds and underestimates. The long-lived group showed more naive CD4+ T cells, fewer expanded clones and increased TCR diversity than the aged group, suggesting age selection. Because the CMV infection status of the donors was unknown, age-related changes in expanded clonotypes may potentially have been confounded. Observed TCR beta diversity correlated strongly with the percentage of naive T cells measured by flow cytometry.

What was sequenced was blood. The chain links TRBV20-1 with TRBJ1-2; the D gene assignment is ambiguous. The receptor comes from a man in his thirties or forties in good health. At the DNA level, the sequence is TGCAGTGCTAGAGGAGAAGGCCTCTATGGCTACACCTTC. Its translation is CSARGEGLYGYTF.